This TCR beta chain derives from a study of blood T cell repertoires in COVID-19 (dated by TCRdb to about 2020). Broadly, across the study: Samples from collaborators originated in the United States, Italy and Spain and spanned both the acute and convalescent phases of COVID-19. Sample metadata almost always included a de-identified subject ID, COVID-19 status, age in years and sex. Where available, HLA class I and class II types were taken from metadata supplied by the sample provider and were not determined by assay-based typing. The repertoires were released in a freely available public database intended as a resource for research on the immune response to SARS-CoV-2. Subjects who had been exposed to COVID-19, were actively infected with it, or had recovered from it provided the deeply sampled blood TCRbeta repertoires that made up the dataset. The material from the prospective study consisted of cDNA or gDNA derived from T cells, B-cell-depleted T cells, or PBMCs. Samples came from the ongoing ImmuneRACE study (first 160 participants) plus 1,254 subjects from 6 global collaborators. Points the paper makes about the study in general: The amount of clinical and demographic metadata varied by source and participant and was provided uncurated.

The collaborating institutions used their own protocols to collect whole blood in K2EDTA tubes. For TCRbeta analysis, collaborator samples were shipped as frozen whole blood, as isolated PBMCs, or as DNA extracted from either sample type. Concerning this clone: The antigen this receptor binds is unknown. The record has no base qualities; no much larger clone is one base away.

TCRbeta CDR3 regions were amplified from genomic DNA using the immunoSEQ Assay, a bias-controlled multiplex PCR. Per the authors' processing: The number of nucleated cells in each sample was estimated by amplification of reference gene primers within the assay. Sequence reads were collapsed and filtered to measure the absolute abundance of every unique TCRbeta CDR3 rearrangement. For each sample, productive Simpson clonality was calculated as the square root of Simpson's diversity index across productive rearrangements. The table comes from immuneACCESS by way of TCRdb, which keeps in-frame sequences with V and J called. Part of the clones is missing from these tables; in studies checked, under half for an unresolved V gene and the rest for unknown reasons. V and J calls and clone size are those listed in that table; D and trimming were worked out from the DNA. Here the sample has roughly 100,000 clones; approximately 92% occur a single time. Together, the top ten hold about 4% of the sample.

After removal of 1 base from V and 1 base from J, the junction retains 1 base not matched to a gene. Reading from cysteine to phenylalanine, the CDR3 counts 15 amino acids. Of all the DNA, just the CDR3 is kept, 45 bases in frame from base 1. CDR1 SGHVS and CDR2 FQNEAQ are derived from the germline V gene. The specimen sequenced was peripheral blood. This receptor chain uses TRBV7-8 and TRBJ1-1; 9 bases in the middle match TRBD1. The receptor comes from a man aged 18 to 29 with acute or convalescent COVID-19. The DNA sequence follows: TGTGCCAGCAGCTTAGGGGGACAGGGGAACACTGAAGCTTTCTTT. Its protein reads: CASSLGGQGNTEAFF. Outside the CDR3, residues come from the reference TRBV7-8 and TRBJ1-1 proteins, so the full variable domain is: GAGVSQSPRYKVAKRGQDVALRCDPISGHVSLFWYQQALGQGPEFLTYFQNEAQLDKSGLPSDRFFAERPEGSVSTLKIQRTQQEDSAVYLCASSLGGQGNTEAFFGQGTRLTVV.